One and the same sample provided the 32 T cell receptor beta chains below, sequenced in a study of somatic mutations in cytotoxic T cells in rheumatoid arthritis. Profiling relied on immunoSEQ multiplex PCR, and the TCRdb table lists in-frame clones only, not all of them. In the table there are about 10,000 clones, 81% of which are singletons. Sequencing was done on a sample of CD8+ T cells sorted from blood. The receptors were gathered from a woman aged 45-60 years in good health.

DNA for the CDR3: TGTGCCAGCAGTTACGTGAGCGGGGGTTATGAGACCCAGTACTTC. Its translation: CASSYVSGGYETQYF. V is TRBV6-6 and J is TRBJ2-5, with 8 nucleotides matching TRBD2. The germline gives CDR1 MNHNY, CDR2 SVGAGI (reference sequence). The CDR3 runs to 15 residues. J was trimmed by 5 bases and V by 2 bases; bases with no gene match: 7.

The chain employs TRBV27 and TRBJ2-4, with 9 nucleotides matching TRBD1. CDR1 and CDR2 (germline): MNHEY, SMNVEV (reference sequence). This CDR3 has 14 residues. The V segment lost 6 bases and the J segment 6 bases; nucleotides outside the gene matches: 6. The DNA of the CDR3 is TGTGCCAGCAGAGCGGGACAGGGTGGAAACATTCAGTACTTC. It encodes CASRAGQGGNIQYF.

The V gene is TRBV11-1, the J gene TRBJ2-7; the D is unclear. The CDR3 is made up of 13 amino acids. Looked up from germline, CDR1 is SGHAT and CDR2 is FQDESV (reference sequence). V dropped 0 bases and J dropped 3 bases, with 6 bases sitting between them. The CDR3 is CASSLAQFYEQYF. The DNA of the CDR3 is TGTGCCAGCAGCTTAGCACAGTTCTACGAGCAGTACTTC.

The chain combines TRBV7-9 with TRBJ2-5; the D gene is possibly TRBD2 (5 bases). The CDR3 has 13 residues. From germline, CDR1 is SEHNR and CDR2 FQNEAQ (reference sequence). V was shortened by 5 bases and J by 5 bases, with 12 bases between the two germline ends. The CDR3 DNA is TGTGCCAGCAGCCCTAAAAGGGAGGAGACCCAGTACTTC. Protein sequence: CASSPKREETQYF.

The chain carries TRBV20-1 and TRBJ2-7; D possibly corresponds to TRBD2 (5 bases). CDR1 is DFQATT and CDR2 is SNEGSKA in the germline V gene (reference sequence). Trimming shortened V by 5 bases and J by 4 bases, and 9 bases separated the two germline ends. The CDR3 loop spans 11 amino acids. This chain's CDR3 is CSASTSYEQYF. CDR3 coding DNA: TGCAGTGCTTCTACTAGTTACGAGCAGTACTTC.

The chain combines TRBV4-2 with TRBJ2-3; the D gene is possibly TRBD2 (6 bases). Trimming removed 0 bases from V and 3 bases from J, with 13 bases in between. Looked up from germline, CDR1 is LGHNA and CDR2 is YNFKEQ. CDR3 size: 16 residues. Here the CDR3 DNA reads TGTGCCAGCAGCCAAGATAGGGCGGGGAGAACAGATACGCAGTATTTT. Protein sequence: CASSQDRAGRTDTQYF.

The CDR3 nucleotides are TGTGCCAGCAGCCCGGTCTCTAGCACAGATACGCAGTATTTT. It encodes CASSPVSSTDTQYF. The chain links TRBV7-9 to TRBJ2-3; the D is unclear. CDR1 is SEHNR and CDR2 is FQNEAQ in the germline V gene (reference sequence). The CDR3 covers 14 residues. Trimming pared 5 bases from V and 0 bases from J, leaving 9 bases between.

V and J are TRBV5-5 and TRBJ1-3; unclear D gene. CDR1 SGHKS and CDR2 YYEKEE come from the germline V gene (reference sequence). This CDR3 is 14 amino acids long. Trimming took 0 bases from V and 3 from J, leaving 7 bases between them. CDR3 residues: CASSLANSGNTIYF. CDR3 sequence (DNA): TGTGCCAGCAGCTTGGCTAACAGTGGAAACACCATATATTTT.

Only one count was recorded for this clone. CDR3 DNA sequence: TGTGCCAGTAGTATGACAGGGGCTACCACAGATACGCAGTATTTT. Its translation: CASSMTGATTDTQYF. The chain uses TRBV19 and TRBJ2-3, with TRBD1 matching over 8 bases. This CDR3 contains 15 residues. The V segment lost 3 bases and the J segment 2 bases; nucleotides outside the gene matches: 4. Per the germline V gene, CDR1 is LNHDA and CDR2 is SQIVND (reference sequence).

By proportion, this clone is hyperexpanded. The J gene is TRBJ2-1, the V gene TRBV7-9, with D perhaps matching TRBD2 (6 bases). This CDR3 has 14 residues. Germline CDR1 SEHNR, CDR2 FQNEAQ (reference sequence). Trimming removed 1 base from V and 10 bases from J, with 14 bases in between. The CDR3 region has the DNA TGTGCCAGCAGCTTAGTCGGGGCCGGGAGAGAGCAGTTCTTC. Residues: CASSLVGAGREQFF.

The V and J genes are TRBV4-3 and TRBJ2-5; 13 nucleotides align to TRBD2. Trimming at V came to 5 bases and at J to 5 bases, leaving 5 bases not matched to a gene. Per germline, CDR1 LGHNA and CDR2 YSLEER. This CDR3 spans 15 amino acids. CDR3 sequence reads: CASSSGTSGAETQYF. Here the CDR3 DNA reads TGCGCCAGCAGCTCCGGGACTAGCGGGGCGGAGACCCAGTACTTC.

This chain uses TRBV6-5 with TRBJ1-1; tentative D call: TRBD1 (6 bases). The germline CDR1 and CDR2 sequences are MNHEY and SVGAGI. The V end lost 8 bases, the J end lost 0 bases, and 7 bases lay between the germline ends. The CDR3 is made up of 12 amino acids. CDR3 sequence reads: CASGGLNTEAFF. The CDR3 coding sequence is TGTGCCAGCGGGGGCCTGAACACTGAAGCTTTCTTT.

This clone has a handful of counts. The V call is TRBV7-9, the J call TRBJ2-3; tentative D call: TRBD2 (6 bases). The V end lost 3 bases, the J end lost 0 bases, and 10 bases lay between the germline ends. Germline V gene lookup returns CDR1 SEHNR and CDR2 FQNEAQ (reference sequence). There are 15 residues in the CDR3. CDR3: CASSLGGVSTDTQYF. CDR3 DNA: TGTGCCAGCAGCTTGGGCGGGGTAAGCACAGATACGCAGTATTTT.

By frequency in the sample, this clone is medium-sized. The CDR3 DNA reads as TGTGCCAGTAGTCCTGGACTCCGTGAAGCTTTCTTT. Translation: CASSPGLREAFF. The chain uses TRBV19 and TRBJ1-1; the D is unclear. Germline V gene sequence: CDR1 LNHDA, CDR2 SQIVND (reference sequence). V was clipped by 5 bases and J by 7 bases, with 11 bases between them. CDR3 length: 12 amino acids.

V usage is TRBV9 and J usage is TRBJ1-3; D not resolved. Germline assignment: CDR1 SGDLS and CDR2 YYNGEE. The CDR3 loop spans 12 amino acids. Between the trimmed V and J ends, which lost 2 bases and 4 bases, there was a span of 4 bases. CDR3 DNA: TGTGCCAGCAGCGTCCAGGGAAACACCATATATTTT. Translating it yields CASSVQGNTIYF.

This clone has just a few counts. The chain joins TRBV11-2 to TRBJ2-1, with D possibly matching TRBD1 (6 bases). CDR1 SGHAT and CDR2 FQNNGV come from the germline V gene. The CDR3 consists of 14 residues. Trimming removed 4 bases from V and 8 bases from J, with 15 bases in between. The CDR3 region has the DNA TGTGCCAGCAGCTCCGGGACATCCGGCTATGAGCAGTTCTTC. This sequence encodes CASSSGTSGYEQFF.

The chain couples TRBV5-8 to TRBJ1-1; TRBD1 is a possible D gene (5 bases). Germline CDR1 reads SGHTS; CDR2 reads YDEGEE. The CDR3 is made up of 13 amino acids. The V end was cut by 3 bases, the J end by 2 bases, with 8 bases between. CDR3 nucleotide sequence: TGTGCCAGCAGCTCGGACACAAACACTGAAGCTTTCTTT. It yields the protein CASSSDTNTEAFF.

The chain carries TRBV27 and TRBJ1-2; D uncertain. Trimming left V 6 bases short and J 8 bases short, with 16 bases between. Per the germline V gene, CDR1 is MNHEY and CDR2 is SMNVEV (reference sequence). CDR3 length: 13 amino acids. The CDR3 protein is CASSPVLSVGYTF. The CDR3, as DNA: TGTGCCAGCAGCCCGGTCTTGAGTGTGGGCTACACCTTC.

The genes are TRBV4-2 and TRBJ2-1, with 14 bases lining up with TRBD2. Trimming removed 0 bases from V and 0 bases from J; junction bases left unmatched: 4. The CDR3 consists of 19 residues. Germline V gene lookup returns CDR1 LGHNA and CDR2 YNFKEQ. CDR3 bases: TGTGCCAGCAGCCAAGAGGGGGGGACTAGCGGGGGCTCCTACAATGAGCAGTTCTTC. Translated: CASSQEGGTSGGSYNEQFF.

V and J are TRBV28 and TRBJ1-1; 11 nucleotides line up with TRBD1. The germline V gene has CDR1 MDHEN and CDR2 SYDVKM. The CDR3 extends over 16 amino acids. V was pared by 6 bases and J by 3 bases, with 9 bases of the junction left unmatched. The chain's CDR3 is CASRWTGGLDHTEAFF. CDR3 DNA: TGTGCCAGCAGATGGACAGGGGGCCTCGACCACACTGAAGCTTTCTTT.

The chain links TRBV1 to TRBJ2-5; the listed D gene, TRBD2, was not tested against the DNA. TRBV1 is designated a pseudogene. The CDR3 is 15 residues long. CDR3 residues: CTSSHAREAGVTQYF. DNA for the CDR3: TGCACCAGCAGCCATGCCAGGGAGGCCGGGGTGACCCAGTACTTC.

This clone is a singleton in its sample. The chain has TRBV19 and TRBJ2-7; 14 bases align to TRBD2. The CDR3 loop spans 15 amino acids. The V segment lost 3 bases and the J segment 5 bases; nucleotides outside the gene matches: 3. In germline, CDR1 is LNHDA, CDR2 SQIVND (reference sequence). CDR3 sequence: CASSIGTSGSHEQYF. DNA of the CDR3: TGTGCCAGTAGTATCGGGACTAGCGGGAGCCACGAGCAGTACTTC.

For the CDR3, the DNA is TGTGCCAGCAGCCCTGACAGGGGCTCTGGAAACACCATATATTTT. Translation: CASSPDRGSGNTIYF. The chain uses TRBV5-4 and TRBJ1-3, with 8 nucleotides matching TRBD1. Germline CDR1 reads SGHNT; CDR2 reads YYREEE (reference sequence). With V trimmed by 4 bases and J by 0 bases, 3 bases remained unmatched. CDR3 length: 15 residues. The entire variable domain, with the rest obtained from reference TRBV5-4 and TRBJ1-3, is as follows: ETGVTQSPTHLIKTRGQQVTLRCSSQSGHNTVSWYQQALGQGPQFIFQYYREEENGRGNFPPRFSGLQFPNYSSELNVNALELDDSALYLCASSPDRGSGNTIYFGEGSWLTVV.

The chain joins TRBV11-2 to TRBJ2-5, with TRBD2 matching over 8 bases. The length of the CDR3 is 17 residues. Germline values: CDR1 SGHAT, CDR2 FQNNGV. V trimming: 0 bases; J trimming: 1 base; junction bases outside the gene matches: 7. CDR3 in amino acids: CASSLDSRLAGQETQYF. The CDR3 bases are TGTGCCAGCAGCTTAGATTCCCGGCTAGCGGGCCAAGAGACCCAGTACTTC.

This clone was recorded only once. The chain joins TRBV5-5 to TRBJ2-7, with D possibly TRBD2 on 6 matching bases. CDR3 length: 11 amino acids. CDR1 is SGHKS and CDR2 is YYEKEE in the germline V gene (reference sequence). Trimming stripped 4 bases from V and 6 bases from J, with 8 bases between. Here the CDR3 DNA reads TGTGCCAGCAGCCTCGGGGGCGAGCAGTACTTC. As protein: CASSLGGEQYF.

In DNA, the CDR3 is TGTGCCAGCAGTGGCCGGGGGGCCTCCTACGAGCAGTACTTC. Its protein is CASSGRGASYEQYF. The chain is built from TRBV6-5 and TRBJ2-5, with D maybe TRBD2 (7 bases). The end of the DNA fits TRBJ2-7 better, so the J call may be wrong. The CDR3 spans 14 residues. In germline, CDR1 is MNHEY, CDR2 SVGAGI.

The chain's CDR3 is CASSPTSGGAADTQYF. The CDR3 DNA reads TGTGCCAGCAGCCCTACTAGCGGGGGGGCCGCAGATACGCAGTATTTT. The chain carries TRBV2 and TRBJ2-3, with TRBD2 matching 13 bases. Germline CDR1 SNHLY, CDR2 FYNNEI. CDR3 length equals 16 residues. Unmatched junction bases numbered 7, after V lost 6 bases and J lost 4 bases.

This chain links TRBV6-1 with TRBJ1-6; tentatively, D is TRBD1 (6 bases). Germline loops: CDR1 MNHNS, CDR2 SASEGT. The CDR3 spans 15 residues. Trimming left V 4 bases short and J 14 bases short, with 21 bases between. The CDR3 nucleotides read TGTGCCAGCAGTGGGGCAGGGGCGACCCATGGGACCCTCCACTTT. Encoded protein: CASSGAGATHGTLHF.

The chain is built from TRBV7-9 and TRBJ2-3; TRBD2 matches 14 bases. The germline gives CDR1 SEHNR, CDR2 FQNEAQ (reference sequence). Germline trimming cut 5 bases from V and 5 bases from J; bases unmatched to any gene: 3. There are 15 residues in the CDR3. In DNA, the CDR3 is TGTGCCAGCAGCGCTGGACTAGCGGGGGGAGATACGCAGTATTTT. Amino acid sequence: CASSAGLAGGDTQYF.

The genes are TRBV7-9 and TRBJ2-2, with TRBD2 matching 12 bases. The CDR3 covers 16 residues. CDR1 is SEHNR, CDR2 FQNEAQ, per germline (reference sequence). J lost 1 base, V lost 5 bases, and 2 bases had no gene match. The CDR3 here is CASSLTSGGNTGELFF. Written as DNA, the CDR3 is TGTGCCAGCAGCCTGACTAGCGGGGGGAACACCGGGGAGCTGTTTTTT.

This chain connects TRBV4-2 to TRBJ2-7; 7 bases line up with TRBD2. Trimming at V came to 4 bases and at J to 0 bases, leaving 6 bases not matched to a gene. The CDR3 is 15 residues long. Looked up from germline, CDR1 is LGHNA and CDR2 is YNFKEQ. The CDR3 DNA reads TGTGCCAGCAGCCCTTCGAGCGGGACCTCCTACGAGCAGTACTTC. Its protein product is CASSPSSGTSYEQYF.

The chain recombines TRBV4-2 with TRBJ1-4, with TRBD1 matching over 7 bases. V lost 0 bases and J lost 6; bases outside the gene matches: 7. Germline V gene sequence: CDR1 LGHNA, CDR2 YNFKEQ. The CDR3 sequence is 16 residues long. CDR3 residues: CASSQEDWQGDEKLFF. The CDR3 DNA follows: TGTGCCAGCAGCCAAGAGGATTGGCAGGGGGATGAAAAACTGTTTTTT.